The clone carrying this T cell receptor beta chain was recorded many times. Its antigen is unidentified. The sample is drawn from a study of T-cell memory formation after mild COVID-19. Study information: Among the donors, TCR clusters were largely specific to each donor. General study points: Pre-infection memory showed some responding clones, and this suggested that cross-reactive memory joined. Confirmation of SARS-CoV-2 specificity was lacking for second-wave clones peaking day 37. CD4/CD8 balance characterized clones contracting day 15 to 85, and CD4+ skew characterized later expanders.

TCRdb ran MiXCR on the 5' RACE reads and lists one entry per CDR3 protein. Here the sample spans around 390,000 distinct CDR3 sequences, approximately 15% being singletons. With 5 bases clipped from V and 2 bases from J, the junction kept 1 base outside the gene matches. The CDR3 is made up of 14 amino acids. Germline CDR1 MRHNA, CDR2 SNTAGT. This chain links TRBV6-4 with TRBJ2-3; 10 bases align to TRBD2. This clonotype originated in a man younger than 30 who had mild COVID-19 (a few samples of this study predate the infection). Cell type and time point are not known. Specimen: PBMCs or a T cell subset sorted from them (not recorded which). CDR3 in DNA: TGTGCCAGCAGTAGCGGGGGGGCCACAGATACGCAGTATTTT. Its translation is CASSSGGATDTQYF.